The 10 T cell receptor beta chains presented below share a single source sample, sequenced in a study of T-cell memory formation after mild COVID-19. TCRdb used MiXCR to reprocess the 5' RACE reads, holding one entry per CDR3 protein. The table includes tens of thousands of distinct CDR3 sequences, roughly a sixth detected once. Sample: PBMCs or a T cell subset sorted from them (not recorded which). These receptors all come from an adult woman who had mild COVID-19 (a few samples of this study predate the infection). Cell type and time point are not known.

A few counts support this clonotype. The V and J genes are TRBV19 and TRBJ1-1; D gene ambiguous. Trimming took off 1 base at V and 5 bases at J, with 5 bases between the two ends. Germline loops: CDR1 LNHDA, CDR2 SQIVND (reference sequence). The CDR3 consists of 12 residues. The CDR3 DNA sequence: TGTGCCAGTAGTATAGCATGGACTGAAGCTTTCTTT. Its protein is CASSIAWTEAFF. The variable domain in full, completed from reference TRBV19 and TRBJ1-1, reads DGGITQSPKYLFRKEGQNVTLSCEQNLNHDAMYWYRQDPGQGLRLIYYSQIVNDFQKGDIAEGYSVSREKKESFPLTVTSAQKNPTAFYLCASSIAWTEAFFGQGTRLTVV.

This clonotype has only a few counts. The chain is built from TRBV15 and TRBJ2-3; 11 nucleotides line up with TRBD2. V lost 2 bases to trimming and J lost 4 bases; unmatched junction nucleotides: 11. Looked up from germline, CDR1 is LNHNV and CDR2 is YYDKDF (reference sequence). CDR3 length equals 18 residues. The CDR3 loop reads CATSRTLTSGSFADTQYF. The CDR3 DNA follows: TGTGCCACCAGCAGAACACTCACTAGCGGGAGTTTCGCAGATACGCAGTATTTT.

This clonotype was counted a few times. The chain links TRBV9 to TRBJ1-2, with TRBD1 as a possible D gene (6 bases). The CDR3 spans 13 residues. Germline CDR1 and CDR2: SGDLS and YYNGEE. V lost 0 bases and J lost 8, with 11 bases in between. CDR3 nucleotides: TGTGCCAGCAGCGTAGCGGGGGCGGGCGGCTACACCTTC. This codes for CASSVAGAGGYTF.

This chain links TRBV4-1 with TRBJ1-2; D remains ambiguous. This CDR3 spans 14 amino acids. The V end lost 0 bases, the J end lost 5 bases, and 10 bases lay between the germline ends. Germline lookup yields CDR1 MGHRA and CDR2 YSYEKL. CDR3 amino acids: CASSQDSSLYGYTF. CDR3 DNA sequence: TGCGCCAGCAGCCAAGATAGCAGTTTATATGGCTACACCTTC.

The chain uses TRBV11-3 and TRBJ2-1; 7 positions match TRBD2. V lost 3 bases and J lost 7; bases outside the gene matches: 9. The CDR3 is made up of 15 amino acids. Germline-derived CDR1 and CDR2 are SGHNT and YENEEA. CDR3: CASSFREGGRNEQFF. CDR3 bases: TGTGCCAGCAGCTTTAGGGAGGGAGGTCGAAATGAGCAGTTCTTC.

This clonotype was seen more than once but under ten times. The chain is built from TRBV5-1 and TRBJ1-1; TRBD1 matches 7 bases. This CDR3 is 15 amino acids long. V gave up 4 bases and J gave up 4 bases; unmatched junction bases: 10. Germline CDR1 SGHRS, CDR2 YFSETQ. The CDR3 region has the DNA TGCGCCAGCAGCCCACATGAGACAGGGCTCACTGAAGCTTTCTTT. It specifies CASSPHETGLTEAFF.

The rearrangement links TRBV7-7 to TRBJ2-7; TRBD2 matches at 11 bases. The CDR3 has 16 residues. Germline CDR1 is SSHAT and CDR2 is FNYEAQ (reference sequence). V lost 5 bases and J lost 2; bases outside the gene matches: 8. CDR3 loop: CASSSLGTSGPYEQYF. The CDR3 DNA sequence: TGTGCCAGCAGCAGCCTAGGGACTAGCGGTCCCTACGAGCAGTACTTC.

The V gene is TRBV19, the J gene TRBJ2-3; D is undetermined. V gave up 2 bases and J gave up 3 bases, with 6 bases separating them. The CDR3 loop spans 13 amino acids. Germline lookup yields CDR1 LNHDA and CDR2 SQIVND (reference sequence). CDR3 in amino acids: CASSITGTDTQYF. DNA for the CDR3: TGTGCCAGTAGTATAACCGGGACAGATACGCAGTATTTT.

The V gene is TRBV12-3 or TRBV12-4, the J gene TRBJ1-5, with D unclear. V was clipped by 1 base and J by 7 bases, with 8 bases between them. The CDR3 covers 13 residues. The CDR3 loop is CASSLVVLQPQHF. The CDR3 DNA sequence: TGTGCCAGCAGTTTAGTGGTTTTGCAGCCCCAGCATTTT.

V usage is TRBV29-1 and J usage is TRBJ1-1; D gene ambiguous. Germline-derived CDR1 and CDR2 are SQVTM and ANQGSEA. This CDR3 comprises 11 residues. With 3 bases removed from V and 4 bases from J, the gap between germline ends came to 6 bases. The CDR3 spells CSVDRGTEAFF. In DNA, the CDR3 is TGCAGCGTTGACCGGGGCACTGAAGCTTTCTTT.